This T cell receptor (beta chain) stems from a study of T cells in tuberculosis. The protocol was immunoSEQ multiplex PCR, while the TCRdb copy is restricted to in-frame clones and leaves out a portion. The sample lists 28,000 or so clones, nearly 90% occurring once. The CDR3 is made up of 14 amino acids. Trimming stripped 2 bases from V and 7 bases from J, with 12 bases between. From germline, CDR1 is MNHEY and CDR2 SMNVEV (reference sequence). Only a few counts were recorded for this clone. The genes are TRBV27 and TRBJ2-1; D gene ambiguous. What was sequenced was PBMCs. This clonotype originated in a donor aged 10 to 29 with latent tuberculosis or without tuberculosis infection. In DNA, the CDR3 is TGTGCCAGCAGTTTACACCCCTCGGGTAATGAGCAGTTCTTC. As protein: CASSLHPSGNEQFF.